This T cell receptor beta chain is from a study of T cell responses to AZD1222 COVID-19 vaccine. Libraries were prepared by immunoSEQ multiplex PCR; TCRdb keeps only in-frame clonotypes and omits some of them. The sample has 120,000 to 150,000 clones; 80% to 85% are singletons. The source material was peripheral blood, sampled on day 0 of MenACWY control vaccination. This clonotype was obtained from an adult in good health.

The CDR3 region has the DNA TGTGCCAGTAGTTCACCCGCGCGTGCTGGGAACACTGAAGCTTTCTTT. Residues: CASSSPARAGNTEAFF. The chain combines TRBV19 with TRBJ1-1; D is ambiguous. Per the germline V gene, CDR1 is LNHDA and CDR2 is SQIVND (reference sequence). The length of the CDR3 is 16 residues. Trimming left V 5 bases short and J 1 base short, with 17 bases between.